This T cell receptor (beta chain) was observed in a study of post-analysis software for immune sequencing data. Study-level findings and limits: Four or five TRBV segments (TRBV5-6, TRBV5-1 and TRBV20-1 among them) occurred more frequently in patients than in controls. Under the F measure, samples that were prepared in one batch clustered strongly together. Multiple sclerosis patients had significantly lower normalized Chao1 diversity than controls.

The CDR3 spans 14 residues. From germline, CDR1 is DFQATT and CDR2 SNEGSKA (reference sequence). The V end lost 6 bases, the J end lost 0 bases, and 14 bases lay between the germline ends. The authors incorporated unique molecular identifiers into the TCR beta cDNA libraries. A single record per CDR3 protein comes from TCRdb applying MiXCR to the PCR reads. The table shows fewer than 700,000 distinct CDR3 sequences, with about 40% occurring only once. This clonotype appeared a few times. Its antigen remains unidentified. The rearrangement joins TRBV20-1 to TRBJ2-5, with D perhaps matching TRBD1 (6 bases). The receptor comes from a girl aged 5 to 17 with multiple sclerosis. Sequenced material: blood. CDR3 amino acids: CSANTGLYQETQYF. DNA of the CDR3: TGCAGTGCCAACACAGGGTTGTACCAAGAGACCCAGTACTTC.